A single sample is the source of the 18 T cell receptor beta chains below, sequenced in a study of T cells in Graves' hyperthyroidism and ophthalmopathy. TCR beta CDR3 regions were amplified from RNA transcripts. A first-round RT-PCR of the TCR CDR3 used the HTBI primer set. TCRdb recomputed calls from the multiplex PCR reads with MiXCR, one row per CDR3 protein. Of roughly 500,000 distinct CDR3 sequences listed, around a fifth are singletons. The sample was blood. These receptors all stem from a woman in her 70s with Graves' ophthalmopathy.

This clonotype has more than one count but fewer than ten. The chain carries TRBV7-2 and TRBJ2-7; D is ambiguous. V was pared by 3 bases and J by 6 bases, with 18 bases between. This CDR3 is 15 amino acids long. Germline values: CDR1 SGHTA, CDR2 FQGNSA. This CDR3 reads CASSFRAPGRAEQYF. The CDR3 DNA reads as TGTGCCAGCAGCTTCCGGGCCCCCGGCCGAGCCGAGCAGTACTTC.

The V gene is TRBV6-2 or TRBV6-3, the J gene TRBJ2-1, with 9 bases identical to TRBD2. The germline V gene has CDR1 MNHEY and CDR2 SVGEGT. This CDR3 is built from 14 residues. J gave up 8 bases and V 8 bases, and 10 bases lay outside the gene matches. CDR3 region: CASVLAGGPDEQFF. CDR3 nucleotides: TGTGCCAGCGTTCTTGCGGGAGGGCCGGATGAGCAGTTCTTC.

This chain links TRBV11-2 with TRBJ2-7; D may be TRBD1 or TRBD2 (6 bases each). The CDR3 is 17 amino acids. V was shortened by 1 base and J by 0 bases, with 16 bases between the two germline ends. CDR1 is SGHAT and CDR2 is FQNNGV in the germline V gene. In DNA, the CDR3 is TGTGCCAGCAGCTTAGTCGGGGGCGGGACCGGCTCCTACGAGCAGTACTTC. It encodes CASSLVGGGTGSYEQYF.

There are many counts of this clonotype. The J gene is TRBJ2-3, the V gene TRBV20-1; D is ambiguous. This CDR3 has 13 amino acids. The germline gives CDR1 DFQATT, CDR2 SNEGSKA (reference sequence). The germline V and J ends were trimmed by 4 bases and 2 bases, with 10 bases remaining between them. The CDR3 region has the DNA TGCAGTGCTACAGATCCCGACACAGATACGCAGTATTTT. It is translated as CSATDPDTDTQYF.

The rearrangement links TRBV4-3 to TRBJ2-1; perhaps TRBD2 as D (6 bases). Per germline, CDR1 LGHNA and CDR2 YSLEER. The CDR3 spans 18 residues. Trimming shortened V by 0 bases and J by 9 bases, and 24 bases separated the two germline ends. Here the CDR3 DNA reads TGCGCCAGCAGCCAAGATCAGGTGTGGGGGGAAAGGTTAGGTGAGCAGTTCTTC. Protein: CASSQDQVWGERLGEQFF.

The rearrangement uses TRBV29-1 and TRBJ2-7; TRBD1 or TRBD2 may be the D gene (5 bases each). The CDR3 extends over 12 amino acids. Trimming cost V 3 bases and J 6 bases, with 12 bases left between them. Germline CDR1 and CDR2: SQVTM and ANQGSEA. The DNA for the CDR3 is TGCAGCGTTGAGGCCTCGGGGCGCGAGCAGTACTTC. It translates to CSVEASGREQYF.

This clonotype turned up a few times. This chain joins TRBV20-1 and TRBJ1-5, with 7 bases aligning to TRBD1. V shed 6 bases and J 7 bases; nucleotides not matched to a gene: 9. Germline V CDR1 and CDR2: DFQATT, SNEGSKA (reference sequence). This CDR3 comprises 13 residues. The CDR3 DNA follows: TGCAGTGCCACAGAGACAGGGAAACAGCCCCAGCATTTT. This translates into CSATETGKQPQHF.

The table lists this clonotype with many counts. The CDR3 reads CASRSEASSYNEQFF. DNA of the CDR3: TGCGCCAGCCGGTCGGAGGCTAGCTCCTACAATGAGCAGTTCTTC. This chain uses TRBV5-1 with TRBJ2-1, with D maybe TRBD2 (5 bases). The CDR3 loop spans 15 amino acids. Per the germline V gene, CDR1 is SGHRS and CDR2 is YFSETQ. The V gene lost 7 bases and the J gene lost 0 bases, with 14 bases spanning the gap.

There are a few counts of this clonotype. CDR3 sequence (DNA): TGTGCCAGCACTTGGGGTAGGTCCTACGAGCAGTACTTC. This encodes CASTWGRSYEQYF. The chain has TRBV12-3 or TRBV12-4 and TRBJ2-7; no clear D. The CDR3 covers 13 residues. With 7 bases removed from V and 1 base from J, the gap between germline ends came to 11 bases.

This clonotype was observed a handful of times. The V and J genes are TRBV28 and TRBJ2-7; tentative D call: TRBD2 (5 bases). Germline CDR1 is MDHEN and CDR2 is SYDVKM. Trimming shortened V by 5 bases and J by 3 bases, and 11 bases separated the two germline ends. The CDR3 is 13 residues long. The CDR3 loop is CASSEVGVYEQYF. The DNA of the CDR3 is TGTGCCAGCAGTGAAGTGGGAGTCTACGAGCAGTACTTC. Drawing the rest from reference TRBV28 and TRBJ2-7, the complete variable domain is DVKVTQSSRYLVKRTGEKVFLECVQDMDHENMFWYRQDPGLGLRLIYFSYDVKMKEKGDIPEGYSVSREKKERFSLILESASTNQTSMYLCASSEVGVYEQYFGPGTRLTVT.

This clonotype was recorded at least ten times. V is TRBV12-3 or TRBV12-4 and J is TRBJ2-3, with 12 bases fitting TRBD2. This CDR3 region has 16 residues. With 6 bases clipped from V and 6 bases from J, the junction kept 10 bases outside the gene matches. CDR3 coding DNA: TGTGCCAGCAGCCTTGATACTAGCGGGGGGACGGATACGCAGTATTTT. This sequence encodes CASSLDTSGGTDTQYF.

The sample holds a few counts of this clonotype. The chain carries TRBV2 and TRBJ2-1, with unresolved D. CDR3 length: 19 amino acids. The V gene's germline CDR1 is SNHLY and CDR2 FYNNEI. V lost 3 bases and J 0 bases, leaving 21 bases between the germline ends. This CDR3 reads CASSELVQVSFLSYNEQFF. The DNA of the CDR3 is TGTGCCAGCAGTGAGCTAGTCCAGGTCTCCTTTCTCTCCTACAATGAGCAGTTCTTC.

About this clonotype: A much larger clone is a single base away; this may be a read error. This chain uses TRBV11-2 with TRBJ2-7; TRBD1 agrees at 7 bases. Germline assignment: CDR1 SGHAT and CDR2 FQNNGV. This CDR3 comprises 14 residues. The CDR3 reads CASSKDRSSYEQDF. The CDR3 nucleotides are TGTGCCAGCAGCAAGGACAGGTCCTCCTACGAGCAGGACTTC.

With regard to this clonotype: A much larger clone lies a single base off, so this may be a read error. This chain uses TRBV12-3 or TRBV12-4 with TRBJ1-6, with a tentative D call TRBD1 (5 bases). The V and J ends lost 8 bases and 9 bases respectively, with 14 bases between them. This CDR3 region has 13 residues. The CDR3 sequence is CASALDSASPLHF. The CDR3, as DNA: TGTGCCAGCGCCCTAGACAGTGCTTCACCCCTCCACTTT.

This clonotype has a count of ten or more. This chain links TRBV28 with TRBJ1-1; D unresolved. Germline lookup yields CDR1 MDHEN and CDR2 SYDVKM. CDR3 length: 15 residues. Trimming cost V 5 bases and J 1 base, with 14 bases left between them. Here the CDR3 DNA reads TGTGCCAGCAGTCGAACCGGGGTGCCGAACACTGAAGCTTTCTTT. Its protein product is CASSRTGVPNTEAFF.

This clonotype appeared a few times. The chain has TRBV5-1 and TRBJ2-7; D uncertain. Germline CDR1 SGHRS, CDR2 YFSETQ. V was trimmed by 4 bases and J by 0 bases, leaving 17 bases between them. CDR3 length: 16 amino acids. The CDR3 protein is CASSPHGQANSYEQYF. The DNA for the CDR3 is TGCGCCAGCAGCCCCCATGGGCAGGCTAACTCCTACGAGCAGTACTTC.

The chain is built from TRBV6-5 and TRBJ1-2, with 10 bases fitting TRBD1. Per germline, CDR1 MNHEY and CDR2 SVGAGI. The CDR3 contains 15 residues. The V segment lost 6 bases and the J segment 5 bases; nucleotides outside the gene matches: 9. Here the CDR3 DNA reads TGTGCCAGCAGCTCTCGACAGGGGGCCGTATATGGCTACACCTTC. Amino acids: CASSSRQGAVYGYTF.

This clonotype was detected only a few times. This chain joins TRBV6-6 and TRBJ1-2, with 8 nucleotides matching TRBD1. CDR1 and CDR2 from the germline V gene are MNHNY and SVGAGI (reference sequence). This CDR3 contains 14 residues. Trimming took 2 bases from V and 5 from J; bases not matched to a gene: 4. CDR3 bases: TGTGCCAGCAGTTACCGGCAGGGGGCTTATGGCTACACCTTC. It encodes CASSYRQGAYGYTF.